Shown below are 26 T cell receptor beta chains from a single sample sequenced in a study of CD8+ T cells in alopecia areata. RNA extraction was followed by reverse transcription into cDNA, which acted as the sequencing template. Generated by immunoSEQ multiplex PCR, the TCRdb table keeps only in-frame clones and is missing some. The data contain around 200,000 clones, roughly 65% of them singletons. The source was CD4+ T cells sorted from blood, collected at week 0. Source of these receptors: a human donor with alopecia areata.

The chain recombines TRBV9 with TRBJ2-7; 9 positions match TRBD1. The germline V gene encodes CDR1 SGDLS and CDR2 YYNGEE. Unmatched junction bases numbered 5, after V lost 2 bases and J lost 2 bases. The CDR3 consists of 15 residues. CDR3: CASSVGTGSPYEQYF. The CDR3 region has the DNA TGTGCCAGCAGCGTCGGGACAGGGTCCCCCTACGAGCAGTACTTC.

The rearrangement uses TRBV30 and TRBJ2-2; D is ambiguous. The CDR3 has 14 amino acids. Per germline, CDR1 GTSNPN and CDR2 SVGIG (reference sequence). Deletions cut 0 bases from V and 2 bases from J, with 7 bases between. CDR3 sequence: CAWSVAVNTGELFF. CDR3 DNA: TGTGCCTGGAGTGTCGCAGTTAACACCGGGGAGCTGTTTTTT.

The genes are TRBV5-1 and TRBJ1-5; weak D call: TRBD1 (5 bases). Germline loops: CDR1 SGHRS, CDR2 YFSETQ. CDR3 length: 14 amino acids. V lost 7 bases to trimming and J lost 3 bases, with 14 bases between them. CDR3: CASALDSPNQPQHF. CDR3 bases: TGCGCCAGCGCCTTAGACAGCCCCAATCAGCCCCAGCATTTT.

A few counts support this clone. V is TRBV25-1 and J is TRBJ2-1; tentatively, D is TRBD1 (5 bases). V lost 7 bases and J lost 4, with 11 bases in between. Germline assignment: CDR1 MGHDK and CDR2 SYGVNS. The CDR3 sequence is 13 residues long. CDR3 DNA sequence: TGTGCCAGCACACAGGACGGATACAATGAGCAGTTCTTC. Its translation: CASTQDGYNEQFF.

The gene calls are TRBV29-1 and TRBJ1-2; tentatively, D is TRBD1 (6 bases). Trimming took off 7 bases at V and 4 bases at J, with 16 bases between the two ends. CDR1 and CDR2 from the germline V gene are SQVTM and ANQGSEA. CDR3 length: 13 amino acids. CDR3 DNA sequence: TGCAGCGCCGTGTCAGGGGAGGGCTATGGCTACACCTTC. Its translation: CSAVSGEGYGYTF.

The chain joins TRBV13 to TRBJ2-3; D could derive from TRBD1 or TRBD2 (5 bases each). Germline CDR1 and CDR2: PRHDT and FYEKMQ (reference sequence). The CDR3 length is 16 residues. V lost 5 bases, J lost 0 bases, and 15 bases lay in between. The CDR3 loop is CASSITGLTSTDTQYF. The CDR3 DNA sequence: TGTGCCAGCAGCATAACGGGGCTCACTAGCACAGATACGCAGTATTTT.

V and J are TRBV27 and TRBJ2-3, with 11 bases matching TRBD2. Germline values: CDR1 MNHEY, CDR2 SMNVEV (reference sequence). J was trimmed by 0 bases and V by 7 bases; bases with no gene match: 3. There are 15 residues in the CDR3. As DNA, the CDR3 is TGTGCCAGCAAACTAGCGGGGGACAGCACAGATACGCAGTATTTT. Its translation is CASKLAGDSTDTQYF.

There are a few counts of this clone. V is TRBV5-1 and J is TRBJ2-1; D is undetermined. The CDR3 is made up of 15 amino acids. From germline, CDR1 is SGHRS and CDR2 YFSETQ. The V end lost 2 bases, the J end lost 0 bases, and 9 bases lay between the germline ends. The chain's CDR3 is CASSLETVSYNEQFF. The CDR3 DNA reads TGCGCCAGCAGCTTAGAGACTGTCTCCTACAATGAGCAGTTCTTC. The full variable domain, its missing parts supplied by reference TRBV5-1 and TRBJ2-1, is KAGVTQTPRYLIKTRGQQVTLSCSPISGHRSVSWYQQTPGQGLQFLFEYFSETQRNKGNFPGRFSGRQFSNSRSEMNVSTLELGDSALYLCASSLETVSYNEQFFGPGTRLTVL.

J is TRBJ2-3 and V is TRBV7-9; 7 bases are shared with TRBD1. There are 15 residues in the CDR3. V was pared by 5 bases and J by 6 bases, with 11 bases of the junction left unmatched. Germline CDR1 reads SEHNR; CDR2 reads FQNEAQ (reference sequence). CDR3: CASSVQGGVVDTQYF. The CDR3 coding sequence is TGTGCCAGCAGCGTTCAAGGGGGCGTTGTCGATACGCAGTATTTT.

The chain joins TRBV29-1 to TRBJ2-5; 8 bases line up with TRBD1. This CDR3 region has 17 residues. From germline, CDR1 is SQVTM and CDR2 ANQGSEA. With V trimmed by 0 bases and J by 1 base, 10 bases remained unmatched. CDR3 sequence: CSVEDGGRTGTQETQYF. The DNA of the CDR3 is TGCAGCGTTGAAGATGGAGGACGGACAGGGACCCAAGAGACCCAGTACTTC.

Details on this clone: An end of the junction does not agree with germline; a read error may underlie this. This chain uses TRBV6-5 with TRBJ2-7; 8 positions agree with TRBD1. The germline V gene has CDR1 MNHEY and CDR2 SVGAGI. CDR3 length equals 14 residues. CDR3 coding DNA: TGTGCCAGCAGTTACTCGAATTCTTGGGACAGGCTAGCTTTC. This translates into CASSYSNSWDRLAF.

This sequence joins TRBV2 and TRBJ2-5; the D is unclear. V was trimmed by 1 base and J by 7 bases, leaving 1 base between them. There are 10 residues in the CDR3. In germline, CDR1 is SNHLY, CDR2 FYNNEI. The DNA of the CDR3 is TGTGCCAGCAGTGAAGGGACCCAGTACTTC. Its translation is CASSEGTQYF.

The chain employs TRBV28 and TRBJ2-1, with TRBD2 matching over 7 bases. V lost 6 bases and J lost 2; bases outside the gene matches: 7. CDR1 and CDR2 (germline): MDHEN, SYDVKM. The CDR3 sequence is 15 residues long. CDR3 bases: TGTGCCAGCAGGGCAGCGGGGCCTACCTACAATGAGCAGTTCTTC. Protein sequence: CASRAAGPTYNEQFF.

The chain has TRBV15 and TRBJ1-2; D is unclear. Trimming left V 3 bases short and J 7 bases short, with 18 bases between. Germline CDR1 and CDR2: LNHNV and YYDKDF (reference sequence). This CDR3 is 15 amino acids long. The CDR3 sequence: CATSSGRISIGGYTF. CDR3 DNA sequence: TGTGCCACCAGCAGTGGCAGGATCTCTATAGGTGGCTACACCTTC.

This sequence joins TRBV29-1 and TRBJ1-4; 9 nucleotides align to TRBD1. J gave up 5 bases and V 7 bases, and 2 bases lay outside the gene matches. Germline CDR1 SQVTM, CDR2 ANQGSEA. This CDR3 comprises 12 residues. The CDR3 nucleotides are TGCAGCGCAGGGACAGGGAATGAAAAACTGTTTTTT. Translating gives CSAGTGNEKLFF.

In regard to this clone: Within the sample, other DNA sequences also encode this same CDR3. This chain uses TRBV29-1 with TRBJ2-7; D may be TRBD1 or TRBD2 (5 bases each). The V end was cut by 3 bases, the J end by 2 bases, with 5 bases between. This CDR3 contains 11 residues. Germline V gives CDR1 SQVTM, CDR2 ANQGSEA. The CDR3 DNA sequence: TGCAGCGTTGAGGGGGCCTACGAGCAGTACTTC. The encoded protein is CSVEGAYEQYF.

The chain is built from TRBV13 and TRBJ1-2, with unresolved D. V lost 6 bases, J lost 4 bases, and 12 bases lay in between. The CDR3 length is 13 residues. The germline gives CDR1 PRHDT, CDR2 FYEKMQ (reference sequence). The CDR3 region has the DNA TGTGCCAGCAGACCGGCAGGCCCCTATGGCTACACCTTC. Encoded protein: CASRPAGPYGYTF. Using reference TRBV13 and TRBJ1-2 for the parts outside the CDR3, the full variable domain is AAGVIQSPRHLIKEKRETATLKCYPIPRHDTVYWYQQGPGQDPQFLISFYEKMQSDKGSIPDRFSAQQFSDYHSELNMSSLELGDSALYFCASRPAGPYGYTFGSGTRLTVV.

J is TRBJ2-1 and V is TRBV30; D tentatively fits TRBD1 or TRBD2 (5 bases each). The V end lost 5 bases, the J end lost 2 bases, and 7 bases lay between the germline ends. Germline values: CDR1 GTSNPN, CDR2 SVGIG (reference sequence). This CDR3 has 12 residues. The CDR3 region is CAWQGPYNEQFF. The DNA of the CDR3 is TGTGCCTGGCAGGGACCCTACAATGAGCAGTTCTTC.

CDR3 amino acids: CASSVGDGQFLGYTF. As DNA, the CDR3 is TGTGCCAGCAGTGTTGGGGATGGACAGTTTCTTGGCTACACCTTC. The chain recombines TRBV2 with TRBJ1-2; D might be TRBD1 (6 bases). The germline CDR1 and CDR2 sequences are SNHLY and FYNNEI. The V and J ends lost 4 bases and 7 bases respectively, with 19 bases between them. This CDR3 has 15 residues.

This clone was seen more than once but under ten times. The V gene is TRBV30, the J gene TRBJ2-1, with 8 bases fitting TRBD1. J lost 8 bases, V lost 8 bases, and 11 bases had no gene match. The CDR3 has 13 amino acids. Germline V gives CDR1 GTSNPN, CDR2 SVGIG (reference sequence). The CDR3 is CAGSDRDGDEQFF. CDR3 coding DNA: TGTGCCGGATCGGACAGGGACGGGGATGAGCAGTTCTTC.

This rearrangement joins TRBV4-3 to TRBJ2-7, with 8 bases identical to TRBD2. Germline CDR1 and CDR2: LGHNA and YSLEER. The CDR3 is 15 residues long. V was pared by 4 bases and J by 6 bases, with 11 bases of the junction left unmatched. CDR3 in amino acids: CASSLTGGPGPEQYF. The CDR3 nucleotides are TGCGCCAGCAGCCTGACGGGAGGGCCGGGCCCCGAGCAGTACTTC.

The DNA of the CDR3 is TGTGCCAGCAGCTTAAGCGGGCTGTTTTTT. Amino acids: CASSLSGLFF. The gene calls are TRBV7-8 and TRBJ1-4, with D uncertain. The V gene lost 2 bases and the J gene lost 14 bases, with 6 bases spanning the gap. CDR3 length: 10 residues. CDR1 is SGHVS and CDR2 is FQNEAQ in the germline V gene.

The chain has TRBV29-1 and TRBJ1-1; the match to TRBD1 covers 7 bases. Germline CDR1 reads SQVTM; CDR2 reads ANQGSEA. The CDR3 extends over 13 amino acids. After removal of 6 bases from V and 0 bases from J, the junction contained 4 bases not matched to a gene. The CDR3 bases are TGCAGCGTCATGACAGGGCTGAACACTGAAGCTTTCTTT. Its translation is CSVMTGLNTEAFF.

The chain carries TRBV18 and TRBJ2-5; the D gene is possibly TRBD1 (5 bases). The CDR3 runs to 14 residues. From germline, CDR1 is KGHSH and CDR2 LQKENI. V gave up 2 bases and J gave up 5 bases, with 12 bases separating them. CDR3 amino acids: CASSPRTRDETQYF. Written as DNA, the CDR3 is TGTGCCAGCTCACCAAGGACAAGAGATGAGACCCAGTACTTC.

This clone was counted a few times. The chain couples TRBV10-3 to TRBJ2-5; unclear D gene. Deletions cut 4 bases from V and 5 bases from J, with 11 bases between. Germline-derived CDR1 and CDR2 are ENHRY and SYGVKD. This CDR3 has 13 amino acids. Here the CDR3 reads CAISVSPAETQYF. CDR3 in DNA: TGTGCCATCAGTGTCTCGCCCGCGGAGACCCAGTACTTC.

This clone has more than one count but fewer than ten. The chain links TRBV6-6 to TRBJ1-2; D gene unclear. Trimming shortened V by 7 bases and J by 0 bases, and 9 bases separated the two germline ends. Germline lookup yields CDR1 MNHNY and CDR2 SVGAGI (reference sequence). The CDR3 sequence is 13 residues long. CDR3 sequence: CASTPQSNYGYTF. In nucleotides, the CDR3 is TGTGCCAGCACGCCTCAATCTAACTATGGCTACACCTTC.